This section outlines one T cell receptor beta chain sequence together with its context. The assay was immunoSEQ multiplex PCR, and TCRdb's table has in-frame clones only and misses some. The sample consists of some 80,000 clones, 85% to 90% of them appearing once. This entry is derived from a study of blood T cell repertoires in COVID-19. Per germline, CDR1 SEHNR and CDR2 FQNEAQ (reference sequence). Trimming removed 2 bases from V and 6 bases from J, with 14 bases in between. The CDR3 has 14 residues. J is TRBJ2-7 and V is TRBV7-9; D not certain. This TCR was sampled from a human donor in a cohort sampled during active COVID-19. The sequencing input was peripheral blood. CDR3 region: CASSLKAGVGEQYF. The CDR3 region has the DNA TGTGCCAGCAGCTTAAAGGCAGGCGTGGGCGAGCAGTACTTC.